The 9 T cell receptor beta chains below come from one sample, sequenced in a study of T cell repertoires in cytomegalovirus infection. A single record per CDR3 protein comes from TCRdb applying MiXCR to the reads. Found here are about 470,000 distinct CDR3 sequences, under 45% of them singletons; the top ten hold around two fifths. No antigen has been identified for these receptors. Sample: cultured PBMCs, taken from culture after CMV antigen stimulation. The receptor source for this set is a human donor in good health (CMV status not recorded). Some clones in this sample may be carry-over from other donors' samples.

This clonotype was detected only a few times. This sequence joins TRBV18 and TRBJ2-7; D is ambiguous. Germline V CDR1 and CDR2: KGHSH, LQKENI. This CDR3 is built from 13 residues. Trimming took 1 base from V and 3 from J, leaving 7 bases between them. For the CDR3, the DNA is TGTGCCAGCTCACCACTAGCAGACTACGAGCAGTACTTC. This encodes CASSPLADYEQYF. Variable domain in full (rest from reference TRBV18 and TRBJ2-7): NAGVMQNPRHLVRRRGQEARLRCSPMKGHSHVYWYRQLPEEGLKFMVYLQKENIIDESGMPKERFSAEFPKEGPSILRIQQVVRGDSAAYFCASSPLADYEQYFGPGTRLTVT.

V and J are TRBV7-8 and TRBJ1-5; the D gene is possibly TRBD1 (6 bases). There are 15 residues in the CDR3. The V and J ends lost 1 base and 7 bases respectively, with 14 bases between them. From germline, CDR1 is SGHVS and CDR2 FQNEAQ. CDR3: CASSLEQGLRQPQHF. The CDR3 bases are TGTGCCAGCAGCTTAGAACAGGGTTTAAGACAGCCCCAGCATTTT.

J is TRBJ2-3 and V is TRBV2, with D possibly being TRBD2 (5 bases). CDR1 and CDR2 (germline): SNHLY, FYNNEI. Trimming pared 8 bases from V and 5 bases from J, leaving 8 bases between. The CDR3 covers 11 residues. In DNA, the CDR3 is TGTGCCAGCGGTCGGGGAGATACGCAGTATTTT. Its translation: CASGRGDTQYF.

The chain uses TRBV5-6 and TRBJ2-7; 9 nucleotides line up with TRBD1. Per the germline V gene, CDR1 is SGHDT and CDR2 is YYEEEE. The CDR3 has 19 amino acids. Germline trimming cut 1 base from V and 2 bases from J; bases unmatched to any gene: 16. CDR3 in amino acids: CASSLRFGTGSRETYEQYF. The CDR3 DNA reads as TGTGCCAGCAGCTTGCGGTTTGGGACAGGGAGCCGCGAAACCTACGAGCAGTACTTC.

The J gene is TRBJ1-1, the V gene TRBV7-2; 7 nucleotides align to TRBD1. Germline V gene sequence: CDR1 SGHTA, CDR2 FQGNSA. The length of the CDR3 is 14 residues. The trim removed 8 bases at V and 4 bases at J, leaving 10 bases unmatched. The CDR3 sequence is CASSPTGIGTEAFF. DNA for the CDR3: TGTGCCAGCTCCCCGACAGGGATCGGCACTGAAGCTTTCTTT.

This chain uses TRBV12-3 or TRBV12-4 with TRBJ1-2; unclear D gene. The CDR3 spans 12 residues. Trimming removed 3 bases at V and 11 bases at J, with 13 bases between. The CDR3 here is CASSFWAGQYTF. The CDR3 DNA reads TGTGCCAGCAGTTTTTGGGCAGGCCAGTACACCTTC.

The chain joins TRBV5-3 to TRBJ2-5; D is undetermined. TRBV5-3 is an open reading frame whose function is uncertain. This CDR3 has 14 residues. V was shortened by 8 bases and J by 1 base, with 15 bases between the two germline ends. This chain's CDR3 is CASSRTQAQETQYF. The CDR3 DNA is TGTGCCAGCAGTAGGACCCAGGCCCAAGAGACCCAGTACTTC.

This clonotype has just a few counts. The rearrangement uses TRBV5-1 and TRBJ2-3, with a tentative D call TRBD2 (5 bases). Trimming removed 2 bases at V and 1 base at J, with 8 bases between. Germline CDR1 SGHRS, CDR2 YFSETQ. This CDR3 comprises 14 residues. The CDR3 loop reads CASSFNGGTDTQYF. The CDR3 DNA follows: TGCGCCAGCAGCTTTAACGGGGGCACAGATACGCAGTATTTT.

This chain links TRBV24-1 with TRBJ2-7, with D uncertain. The germline gives CDR1 KGHDR, CDR2 SFDVKD. The CDR3 contains 16 residues. The V end lost 2 bases, the J end lost 2 bases, and 15 bases lay between the germline ends. The CDR3, as DNA: TGTGCCACCAGTGATTCCCGTAAAGGTCCTACCTACGAGCAGTACTTC. Translated, it gives CATSDSRKGPTYEQYF.